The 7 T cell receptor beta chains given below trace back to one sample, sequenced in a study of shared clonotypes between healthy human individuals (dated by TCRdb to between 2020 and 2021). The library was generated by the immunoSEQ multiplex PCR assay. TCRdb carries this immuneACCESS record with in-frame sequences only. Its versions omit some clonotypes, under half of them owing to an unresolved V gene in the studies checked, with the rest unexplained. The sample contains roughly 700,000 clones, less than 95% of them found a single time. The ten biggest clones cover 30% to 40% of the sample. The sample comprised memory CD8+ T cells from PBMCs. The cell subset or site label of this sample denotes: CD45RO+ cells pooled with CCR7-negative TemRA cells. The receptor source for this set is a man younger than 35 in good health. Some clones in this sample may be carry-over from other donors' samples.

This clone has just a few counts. The CDR3 loop reads CASSGQPGYEQYF. As DNA, the CDR3 is TGTGCCAGCAGCGGACAGCCAGGCTACGAGCAGTACTTC. The V call is TRBV27, the J call TRBJ2-7, with a possible D match to TRBD1 (6 bases). V lost 6 bases and J 3 bases, leaving 12 bases between the germline ends. CDR1 and CDR2 from the germline V gene are MNHEY and SMNVEV (reference sequence). The CDR3 covers 13 residues.

The CDR3 DNA sequence: TGTGCCAGCAGTTTATTCCCCCGGGGATCGAACACCGGGGAGCTGTTTTTT. It yields the protein CASSLFPRGSNTGELFF. The chain recombines TRBV28 with TRBJ2-2; possibly TRBD2 for D (5 bases). The CDR3 runs 17 residues. The V gene's germline CDR1 is MDHEN and CDR2 SYDVKM. V was pared by 1 base and J by 0 bases, with 12 bases between.

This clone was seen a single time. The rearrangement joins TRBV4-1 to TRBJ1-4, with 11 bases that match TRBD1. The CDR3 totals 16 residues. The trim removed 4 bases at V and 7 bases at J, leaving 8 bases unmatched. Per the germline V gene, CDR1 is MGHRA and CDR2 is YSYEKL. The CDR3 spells CASSLTTGTGGEKLFF. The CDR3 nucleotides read TGCGCCAGCAGCCTAACCACCGGGACAGGGGGTGAAAAACTGTTTTTT.

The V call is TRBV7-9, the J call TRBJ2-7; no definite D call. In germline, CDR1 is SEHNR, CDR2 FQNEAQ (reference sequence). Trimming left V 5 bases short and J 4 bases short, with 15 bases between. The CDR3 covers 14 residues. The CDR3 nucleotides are TGTGCCAGCAGCCCTTCCTTGGTACAATACGAGCAGTACTTC. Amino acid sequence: CASSPSLVQYEQYF.

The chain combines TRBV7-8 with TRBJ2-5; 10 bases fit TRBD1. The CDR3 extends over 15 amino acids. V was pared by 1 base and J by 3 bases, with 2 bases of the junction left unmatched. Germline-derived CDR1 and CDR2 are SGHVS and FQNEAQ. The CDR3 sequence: CASSLVGTGEETQYF. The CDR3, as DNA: TGTGCCAGCAGCTTAGTCGGGACAGGGGAAGAGACCCAGTACTTC.

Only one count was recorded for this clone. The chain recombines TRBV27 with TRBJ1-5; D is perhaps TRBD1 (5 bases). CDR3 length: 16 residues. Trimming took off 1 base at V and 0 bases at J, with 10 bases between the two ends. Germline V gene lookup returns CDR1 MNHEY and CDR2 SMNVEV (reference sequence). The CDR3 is CASSLWSGSSNQPQHF. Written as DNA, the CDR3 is TGTGCCAGCAGTTTATGGTCAGGGTCTAGCAATCAGCCCCAGCATTTT.

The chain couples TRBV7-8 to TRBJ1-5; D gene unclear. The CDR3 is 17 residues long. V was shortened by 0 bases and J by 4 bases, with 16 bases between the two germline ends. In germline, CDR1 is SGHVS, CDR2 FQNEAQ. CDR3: CASSLAGVRGWNQPQHF. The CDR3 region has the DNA TGTGCCAGCAGCTTAGCGGGAGTGCGAGGTTGGAATCAGCCCCAGCATTTT.